This TCR beta chain was sequenced during a study of CD8+CD57+ T cells in acquired aplastic anemia. Profiling of TCR beta VDJ combinations and CDR3 sequences used genomic DNA as template. TCRdb ran MiXCR on the reads and lists one entry per CDR3 protein. The table lists 150,000 to 180,000 distinct CDR3 sequences, roughly 49% of them singletons. Points on this clonotype: Its antigen is not identified.

Germline V gives CDR1 MNHEY, CDR2 SMNVEV (reference sequence). The V and J ends lost 6 bases and 2 bases respectively, with 14 bases between them. The CDR3 totals 14 residues. The study's findings and limits: Common to patients and controls were approximately 30 CD8+ CDR3 sequences.

Sequencing involved patients with CD8+CD57+ cell expansion previously shown by flow cytometry. Untreated patients provided the blood samples, with no therapy given before sampling. The sequencing input was sorted CD4+, CD8+, or CD8+CD57+ T cells (not recorded which) from PBMCs. The chain carries TRBV27 and TRBJ2-7; tentative D call: TRBD1 (6 bases). The source of this sequence is a human donor with aplastic anemia. CDR3 residues: CASSPGTRPYEQYF. The DNA of the CDR3 is TGTGCCAGCAGCCCCGGGACACGTCCCTACGAGCAGTACTTC.